These 16 T cell receptor beta chains originate from one sample sequenced in a study of shared clonotypes between healthy human individuals. Generated by immunoSEQ multiplex PCR, the TCRdb table keeps only in-frame clones and is missing some. The profile shows 2 million to 3 million clones, roughly 93% of them singletons. Sequencing input: naive CD4+ T cells from PBMCs. The subset was: CD45RA+ positively selected. All receptors come from a man aged 18 to 29 in good health. Some clones in this sample may be carry-over from other donors' samples.

The chain is built from TRBV9 and TRBJ1-1, with D possibly matching TRBD1 (6 bases). Trimming took 2 bases from V and 1 from J, leaving 9 bases between them. Germline CDR1 and CDR2: SGDLS and YYNGEE. CDR3 length equals 14 residues. This CDR3 reads CASSVRTANTEAFF. The CDR3 DNA follows: TGTGCCAGCAGCGTGCGGACAGCGAACACTGAAGCTTTCTTT.

The CDR3 spells CASSLSHGRTGISYEQYF. The CDR3 DNA is TGTGCCAGCAGTTTATCCCACGGGAGGACAGGGATATCCTACGAGCAGTACTTC. This chain joins TRBV28 and TRBJ2-7, with D perhaps matching TRBD1 (8 bases). Germline CDR1 reads MDHEN; CDR2 reads SYDVKM. The V end was cut by 1 base, the J end by 1 base, with 20 bases between. The CDR3 runs to 18 residues.

As to this clone: The sample carries other DNA sequences with the same CDR3. This chain joins TRBV18 and TRBJ1-1, with D possibly TRBD1 on 5 matching bases. Per germline, CDR1 KGHSH and CDR2 LQKENI. Trimming removed 4 bases from V and 4 bases from J, with 7 bases in between. The CDR3 contains 12 residues. The CDR3 DNA follows: TGTGCCAGCTCACGCGGGGGCACTGAAGCTTTCTTT. Its translation is CASSRGGTEAFF.

The V gene is TRBV28, the J gene TRBJ1-3; D is uncertain. Trimming shortened V by 3 bases and J by 4 bases, and 4 bases separated the two germline ends. Germline-derived CDR1 and CDR2 are MDHEN and SYDVKM. The CDR3 contains 12 residues. The CDR3 DNA reads as TGTGCCAGCAGTTTTTGGGGAAACACCATATATTTT. Its protein product is CASSFWGNTIYF. The whole variable domain, filled in from reference TRBV28 and TRBJ1-3, reads DVKVTQSSRYLVKRTGEKVFLECVQDMDHENMFWYRQDPGLGLRLIYFSYDVKMKEKGDIPEGYSVSREKKERFSLILESASTNQTSMYLCASSFWGNTIYFGEGSWLTVV.

The gene calls are TRBV10-1 and TRBJ2-3; D is undetermined. CDR1 and CDR2 from the germline V gene are WNHNN and SYGVQD (reference sequence). V was trimmed by 3 bases and J by 8 bases, leaving 12 bases between them. The CDR3 is 13 amino acids. CDR3 protein: CASSDSPPGTQYF. CDR3 DNA sequence: TGCGCCAGCAGTGACAGTCCTCCGGGTACGCAGTATTTT.

J is TRBJ2-5 and V is TRBV7-2, with 10 bases identical to TRBD1. Germline V gene sequence: CDR1 SGHTA, CDR2 FQGNSA. V shed 5 bases and J 5 bases; nucleotides not matched to a gene: 5. This CDR3 region has 14 residues. Here the CDR3 DNA reads TGTGCCAGCAGCAGACAGGGGGCCAAGGAGACCCAGTACTTC. Its translation: CASSRQGAKETQYF.

The chain joins TRBV28 to TRBJ2-7; 8 positions agree with TRBD1. The CDR3 runs 14 residues. V gave up 7 bases and J gave up 5 bases; unmatched junction bases: 10. Germline loops: CDR1 MDHEN, CDR2 SYDVKM. As DNA, the CDR3 is TGTGCCAGCATTTGGGGGCAGGGGGCCCACGAGCAGTACTTC. Protein product: CASIWGQGAHEQYF. Looking up the rest from reference TRBV28 and TRBJ2-7 gives the full variable domain: DVKVTQSSRYLVKRTGEKVFLECVQDMDHENMFWYRQDPGLGLRLIYFSYDVKMKEKGDIPEGYSVSREKKERFSLILESASTNQTSMYLCASIWGQGAHEQYFGPGTRLTVT.

The rearrangement links TRBV29-1 to TRBJ1-1; D is undetermined. Trimming pared 4 bases from V and 0 bases from J, leaving 12 bases between. CDR1 and CDR2 from the germline V gene are SQVTM and ANQGSEA. The CDR3 totals 14 residues. The DNA of the CDR3 is TGCAGCGTTGCTCCCAAGGGCATGAACACTGAAGCTTTCTTT. Translation gives CSVAPKGMNTEAFF.

The sample holds one count of this clone. The V call is TRBV4-3, the J call TRBJ2-6, with no clear D. Germline V gives CDR1 LGHNA, CDR2 YSLEER. The V and J ends lost 11 bases and 6 bases respectively, with 17 bases between them. This CDR3 region has 14 residues. CDR3 coding DNA: TGCGCCTTCCCCCCACCTCATACGGCCAACGTCCTGACTTTC. It encodes CAFPPPHTANVLTF.

A remark on this clone: A single base is all that separates this from a far larger clone, so a read error is likely. This chain links TRBV10-3 with TRBJ2-1, with 10 bases aligning to TRBD1. Trimming took 6 bases from V and 2 from J; bases not matched to a gene: 4. The CDR3 runs to 15 residues. The germline gives CDR1 ENHRY, CDR2 SYGVKD. CDR3 nucleotides: TGTGCCATCAGCTCCGGGACAGGGGCCTACAATGAGCAGTTCTTC. This translates into CAISSGTGAYNEQFF.

This clone was observed once. The chain couples TRBV19 to TRBJ2-4, with a weak D call TRBD2 (6 bases). V was cut by 5 bases and J by 5 bases, with 19 bases left in between. Per germline, CDR1 LNHDA and CDR2 SQIVND (reference sequence). The CDR3 runs 16 residues. The CDR3 sequence: CASSSPGAQQENIQYF. The CDR3 DNA follows: TGTGCCAGTAGTTCCCCGGGAGCCCAGCAGGAAAACATTCAGTACTTC.

About this clone itself: The identical CDR3 is also encoded by other nucleotide sequences in the sample. The J gene is TRBJ2-5, the V gene TRBV28; 10 bases line up with TRBD1. CDR1 and CDR2 (germline): MDHEN, SYDVKM. This CDR3 has 13 residues. V dropped 5 bases and J dropped 5; count of bases not matched to a gene: 2. The chain's CDR3 is CASSRDRGETQYF. CDR3 bases: TGTGCCAGCAGTCGGGACAGGGGTGAGACCCAGTACTTC.

The rearrangement joins TRBV7-9 to TRBJ1-4, with TRBD1 matching over 8 bases. The length of the CDR3 is 14 residues. Germline V lookup: CDR1 SEHNR, CDR2 FQNEAQ (reference sequence). The V gene end was trimmed by 5 bases and the J gene end by 4 bases; junction bases not matched to a gene: 3. The CDR3 DNA follows: TGTGCCAGCAGCCGAGACAGGGGTAATGAAAAACTGTTTTTT. It is translated as CASSRDRGNEKLFF.

Points on this clone: Within the sample, other DNA sequences also encode this same CDR3. The rearrangement uses TRBV5-1 and TRBJ2-5; 11 bases map to TRBD1. This CDR3 has 16 residues. The V and J ends lost 0 bases and 4 bases, in that order; junction bases with no gene match: 5. Germline values: CDR1 SGHRS, CDR2 YFSETQ. In nucleotides, the CDR3 is TGCGCCAGCAGCTTGGCCGGACAGGGGGCAGGAGAGACCCAGTACTTC. This codes for CASSLAGQGAGETQYF.

The chain couples TRBV28 to TRBJ2-7, with D hard to call. From germline, CDR1 is MDHEN and CDR2 SYDVKM. Trimming left V 8 bases short and J 6 bases short, with 32 bases between. The CDR3 covers 18 residues. CDR3 bases: TGTGCCAGCTCCCCTCCGGGCGGCGACGCCTCTCTCGCGGTCGAGCAGTACTTC. This translates into CASSPPGGDASLAVEQYF.

Concerning this clone itself: Other nucleotide sequences from this sample produce the same CDR3. The gene calls are TRBV7-6 and TRBJ2-5; D is uncertain. The CDR3 spans 12 residues. Germline V gene sequence: CDR1 SGHVS, CDR2 FNYEAQ. Trimming took 3 bases from V and 1 from J, leaving 3 bases between them. The CDR3 coding sequence is TGTGCCAGCAGCTTTCCCCAAGAGACCCAGTACTTC. It is translated as CASSFPQETQYF.